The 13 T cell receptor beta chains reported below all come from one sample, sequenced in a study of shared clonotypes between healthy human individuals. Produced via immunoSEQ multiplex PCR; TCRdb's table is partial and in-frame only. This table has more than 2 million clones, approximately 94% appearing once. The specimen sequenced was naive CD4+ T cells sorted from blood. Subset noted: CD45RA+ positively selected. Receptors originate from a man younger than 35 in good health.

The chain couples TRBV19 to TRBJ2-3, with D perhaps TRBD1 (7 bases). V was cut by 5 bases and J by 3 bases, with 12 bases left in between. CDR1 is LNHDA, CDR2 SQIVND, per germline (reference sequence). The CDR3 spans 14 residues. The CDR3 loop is CASSAGQKTDTQYF. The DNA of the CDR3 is TGTGCCAGTAGTGCGGGACAGAAAACAGATACGCAGTATTTT.

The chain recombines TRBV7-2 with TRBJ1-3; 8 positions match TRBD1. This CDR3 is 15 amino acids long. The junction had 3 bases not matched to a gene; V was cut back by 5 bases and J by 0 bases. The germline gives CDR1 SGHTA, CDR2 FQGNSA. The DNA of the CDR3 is TGTGCCAGCAGCATCACAGGGGGCTCTGGAAACACCATATATTTT. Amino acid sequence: CASSITGGSGNTIYF.

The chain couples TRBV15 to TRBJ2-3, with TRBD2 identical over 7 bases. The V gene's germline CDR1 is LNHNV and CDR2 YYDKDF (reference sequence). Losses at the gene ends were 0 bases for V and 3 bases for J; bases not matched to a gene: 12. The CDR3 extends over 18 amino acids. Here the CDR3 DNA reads TGTGCCACCAGCAGAGATCAGGGACTGATTAGCGGGACAGATACGCAGTATTTT. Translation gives CATSRDQGLISGTDTQYF.

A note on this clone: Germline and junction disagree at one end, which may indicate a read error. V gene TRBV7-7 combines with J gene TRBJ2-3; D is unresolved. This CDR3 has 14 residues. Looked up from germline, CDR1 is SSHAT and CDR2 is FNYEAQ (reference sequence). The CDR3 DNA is TGTGCTAGCAGCTTAGATGGAAGCACAGATACGCAGTATTTT. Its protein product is CASSLDGSTDTQYF.

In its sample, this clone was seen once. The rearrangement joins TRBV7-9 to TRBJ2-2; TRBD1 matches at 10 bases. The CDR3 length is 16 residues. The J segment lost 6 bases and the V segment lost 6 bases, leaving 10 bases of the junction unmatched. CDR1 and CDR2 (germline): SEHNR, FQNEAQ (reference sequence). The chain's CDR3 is CASSSADRGRSGELFF. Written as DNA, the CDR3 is TGTGCCAGCAGTTCCGCCGACAGGGGGCGCTCCGGGGAGCTGTTTTTT. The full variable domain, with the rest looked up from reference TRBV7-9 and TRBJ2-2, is DTGVSQNPRHKITKRGQNVTFRCDPISEHNRLYWYRQTLGQGPEFLTYFQNEAQLEKSRLLSDRFSAERPKGSFSTLEIQRTEQGDSAMYLCASSSADRGRSGELFFGEGSRLTVL.

CDR3 nucleotides: TGTGCCAGCAGCGCGGATCCGAACTCCTACAATGAGCAGTTCTTC. Translated, it gives CASSADPNSYNEQFF. J is TRBJ2-1 and V is TRBV7-3; D not certain. From germline, CDR1 is SGHTA and CDR2 FQGTGA. V was cut by 5 bases and J by 0 bases, with 11 bases left in between. CDR3 size: 15 residues.

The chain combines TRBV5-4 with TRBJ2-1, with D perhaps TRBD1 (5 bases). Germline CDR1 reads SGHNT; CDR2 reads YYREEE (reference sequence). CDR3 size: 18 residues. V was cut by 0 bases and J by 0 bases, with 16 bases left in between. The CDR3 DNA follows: TGTGCCAGCAGCTTGGAGGCAACAGGATTAATCTCCTACAATGAGCAGTTCTTC. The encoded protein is CASSLEATGLISYNEQFF.

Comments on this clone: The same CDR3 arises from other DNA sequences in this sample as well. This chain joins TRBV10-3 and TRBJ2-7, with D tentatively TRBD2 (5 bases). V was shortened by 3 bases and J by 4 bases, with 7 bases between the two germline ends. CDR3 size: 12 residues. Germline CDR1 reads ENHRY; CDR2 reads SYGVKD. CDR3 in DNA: TGTGCCATCAGTGACGGGAATTACGAGCAGTACTTC. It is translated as CAISDGNYEQYF.

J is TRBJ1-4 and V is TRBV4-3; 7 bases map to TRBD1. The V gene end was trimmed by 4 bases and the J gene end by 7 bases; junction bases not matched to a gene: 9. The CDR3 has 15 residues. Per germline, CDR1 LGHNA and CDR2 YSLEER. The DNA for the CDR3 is TGCGCCAGCAGCCTATCGACAGGGTTAACTGAAAAACTGTTTTTT. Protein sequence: CASSLSTGLTEKLFF.

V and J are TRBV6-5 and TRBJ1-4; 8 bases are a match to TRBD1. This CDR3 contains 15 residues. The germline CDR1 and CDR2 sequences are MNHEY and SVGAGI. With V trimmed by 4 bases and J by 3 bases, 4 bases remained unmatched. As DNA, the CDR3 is TGTGCCAGCAGTTTAACAGGGGGACCTAATGAAAAACTGTTTTTT. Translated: CASSLTGGPNEKLFF.

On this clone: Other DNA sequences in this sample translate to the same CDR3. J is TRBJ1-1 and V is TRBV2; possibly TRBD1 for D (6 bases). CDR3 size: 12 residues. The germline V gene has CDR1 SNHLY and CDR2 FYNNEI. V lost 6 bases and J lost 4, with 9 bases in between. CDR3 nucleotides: TGTGCCAGCAGGCAGGGGCCCACTGAAGCTTTCTTT. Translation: CASRQGPTEAFF.

The CDR3, as DNA: TGTGCCAGCAGCCCCCAGGCGAACACCGGGGAGCTGTTTTTT. This gives the protein CASSPQANTGELFF. The rearrangement links TRBV9 to TRBJ2-2; no definite D call. The CDR3 is made up of 14 amino acids. CDR1 is SGDLS, CDR2 YYNGEE, per germline. V lost 4 bases and J 0 bases, leaving 7 bases between the germline ends.

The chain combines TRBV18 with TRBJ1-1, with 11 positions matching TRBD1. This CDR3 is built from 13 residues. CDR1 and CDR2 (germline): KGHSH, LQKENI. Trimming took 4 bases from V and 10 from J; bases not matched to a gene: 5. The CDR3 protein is CASSHPDRGPAFF. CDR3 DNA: TGTGCCAGCTCACATCCGGACAGGGGGCCAGCTTTCTTT.